Below are 27 T cell receptor beta chains sequenced from a single sample in a study of T cell repertoires in cytomegalovirus infection. TCRdb reprocessed the reads via MiXCR and lists one record per CDR3 protein. This sample has about 320,000 distinct CDR3 sequences; around a tenth occur once, and the top ten carry 3.5% to 4.5%. The sequenced sample consisted of PBMCs. The receptors were gathered from a human donor in good health (CMV status not recorded). Some clones in this sample may be carry-over from other donors' samples.

This clonotype appeared a few times. The gene calls are TRBV7-9 and TRBJ1-4; D gene uncertain. Trimming took off 3 bases at V and 7 bases at J, with 12 bases between the two ends. This CDR3 is 14 amino acids long. Germline CDR1 and CDR2: SEHNR and FQNEAQ (reference sequence). CDR3 sequence: CASSFPGSLEKLFF. In DNA, the CDR3 is TGTGCCAGCAGCTTTCCCGGGAGTCTTGAAAAACTGTTTTTT.

This clonotype was seen only a few times. V is TRBV4-3 and J is TRBJ2-3; 7 nucleotides match TRBD2. The CDR3 is made up of 16 amino acids. In germline, CDR1 is LGHNA, CDR2 YSLEER. V lost 3 bases, J lost 4 bases, and 10 bases stayed unmatched. In nucleotides, the CDR3 is TGCGCCAGCAGCCAGTATAGCGGGCTCAGCGCAGATACGCAGTATTTT. It codes for CASSQYSGLSADTQYF.

On this clonotype itself: This may be a read error: a much more frequent sequence differs by one nucleotide. The V call is TRBV7-2, the J call TRBJ2-3, with 11 bases lining up with TRBD2. The CDR3 has 19 amino acids. CDR1 is SGHTA, CDR2 FQGNSA, per germline. The ends lost 4 bases at V and 2 bases at J; junction bases unmatched: 14. The CDR3 loop reads CASSYLPGSSGRVTDTQYF. CDR3 nucleotides: TGTGCCAGCAGCTACCTCCCTGGTAGTAGCGGGAGGGTCACAGATACGCAGTATTTT.

The V and J genes are TRBV14 and TRBJ1-6, with D uncertain. Germline loops: CDR1 SGHDN, CDR2 FVKESK. The CDR3 spans 15 residues. V lost 5 bases and J lost 6, with 14 bases in between. The CDR3 DNA is TGTGCCAGCAGCATCTTTGCTGGCGGTAATTCACCCCTCCACTTT. Translation: CASSIFAGGNSPLHF.

This clonotype was seen only a few times. The genes are TRBV2 and TRBJ1-5; 9 nucleotides align to TRBD1. The CDR3 loop spans 16 amino acids. Trimming cost V 6 bases and J 0 bases; bases outside gene matches: 6. CDR1 and CDR2 from the germline V gene are SNHLY and FYNNEI. The CDR3 loop is CASSPRDRVSNQPQHF. CDR3 coding DNA: TGTGCCAGCAGCCCCCGGGACAGGGTTAGCAATCAGCCCCAGCATTTT.

This clonotype occurred a few times. J is TRBJ2-1 and V is TRBV7-2; the D gene is possibly TRBD1 (8 bases). V was cut by 6 bases and J by 2 bases, with 14 bases left in between. Germline V gives CDR1 SGHTA, CDR2 FQGNSA. CDR3 length: 15 amino acids. CDR3 residues: CASRDRGGTYNEQFF. The CDR3 DNA reads as TGTGCCAGCAGAGACAGGGGAGGGACCTACAATGAGCAGTTCTTC.

This clonotype has at least ten counts. This sequence joins TRBV7-2 and TRBJ1-5; D gene unclear. CDR3 length: 13 amino acids. From germline, CDR1 is SGHTA and CDR2 FQGNSA. The V end lost 2 bases, the J end lost 9 bases, and 11 bases lay between the germline ends. The DNA of the CDR3 is TGTGCCAGCAGCTTAACACCCGCGGGGCCCCAGCATTTT. It is translated as CASSLTPAGPQHF. Complete variable domain (other parts from reference TRBV7-2 and TRBJ1-5): GAGVSQSPSNKVTEKGKDVELRCDPISGHTALYWYRQSLGQGLEFLIYFQGNSAPDKSGLPSDRFSAERTGGSVSTLTIQRTQQEDSAVYLCASSLTPAGPQHFGDGTRLSIL.

This rearrangement joins TRBV7-2 to TRBJ2-5; D is unclear. The length of the CDR3 is 14 residues. Per germline, CDR1 SGHTA and CDR2 FQGNSA. V gave up 5 bases and J gave up 5 bases, with 15 bases separating them. The CDR3 is CASSHPPPRETQYF. The DNA for the CDR3 is TGTGCCAGCAGCCATCCCCCCCCACGTGAGACCCAGTACTTC.

This clonotype came up a few times. The chain combines TRBV20-1 with TRBJ2-3; 8 nucleotides align to TRBD2. V gave up 1 base and J gave up 4 bases; unmatched junction bases: 13. The germline V gene encodes CDR1 DFQATT and CDR2 SNEGSKA (reference sequence). This CDR3 contains 17 residues. In nucleotides, the CDR3 is TGCAGTGCTAGAGGTCCCCGGGAGGGACTAGTGCCAGATACGCAGTATTTT. This gives the protein CSARGPREGLVPDTQYF.

This sequence joins TRBV2 and TRBJ2-1, with 9 bases identical to TRBD1. This CDR3 spans 14 amino acids. Germline V lookup: CDR1 SNHLY, CDR2 FYNNEI. V lost 7 bases, J lost 3 bases, and 4 bases stayed unmatched. For the CDR3, the DNA is TGTGCCAGCAAGACAGGGGGATTCTACAATGAGCAGTTCTTC. Protein: CASKTGGFYNEQFF.

This clonotype was counted a few times. J is TRBJ1-4 and V is TRBV27, with D possibly being TRBD1 (6 bases). The germline gives CDR1 MNHEY, CDR2 SMNVEV (reference sequence). This CDR3 region has 14 residues. The V end lost 8 bases, the J end lost 8 bases, and 18 bases lay between the germline ends. This CDR3 is CASANAGGAEKLFF. CDR3 DNA: TGTGCCAGCGCCAACGCGGGGGGCGCCGAAAAACTGTTTTTT.

The chain is built from TRBV28 and TRBJ1-6, with TRBD1 matching 9 bases. From germline, CDR1 is MDHEN and CDR2 SYDVKM. This CDR3 spans 16 amino acids. J gave up 7 bases and V 2 bases, and 6 bases lay outside the gene matches. The DNA of the CDR3 is TGTGCCAGCAGTTTAAGGGGGACAGGGAGAAATTCACCCCTCCACTTT. The encoded protein is CASSLRGTGRNSPLHF.

This clonotype was found a few times. This chain connects TRBV12-3 or TRBV12-4 to TRBJ2-5; 8 bases fit TRBD2. The CDR3 extends over 14 amino acids. Trimming cost V 2 bases and J 5 bases; bases outside gene matches: 4. The CDR3 reads CASSLLIAGETQYF. DNA for the CDR3: TGTGCCAGCAGTTTATTGATAGCGGGGGAGACCCAGTACTTC.

V is TRBV20-1 and J is TRBJ2-1; D gene uncertain. The germline V and J ends were trimmed by 0 bases and 7 bases, with 16 bases remaining between them. The CDR3 consists of 15 residues. Germline CDR1 reads DFQATT; CDR2 reads SNEGSKA (reference sequence). The CDR3 DNA reads as TGCAGTGCTAGAGATCCCCAACGAATTGGGAATGAGCAGTTCTTC. Protein: CSARDPQRIGNEQFF.

The genes are TRBV7-2 and TRBJ2-5, with D perhaps TRBD1 or TRBD2 (7 bases each). CDR1 SGHTA and CDR2 FQGNSA come from the germline V gene. The V end was cut by 4 bases, the J end by 6 bases, with 15 bases between. This CDR3 comprises 14 residues. CDR3 sequence: CASSSGGATKTQYF. The CDR3, as DNA: TGTGCCAGCAGCTCAGGGGGGGCCACGAAGACCCAGTACTTC.

The chain has TRBV4-3 and TRBJ2-3; TRBD2 agrees at 9 bases. Germline V CDR1 and CDR2: LGHNA, YSLEER. The CDR3 is 18 residues long. Germline trimming cut 2 bases from V and 6 bases from J; bases unmatched to any gene: 15. The CDR3 DNA reads TGCGCCAGCAGCCAAAAAAACCCCGGGCTAGCGGGGTTGGATACGCAGTATTTT. This gives the protein CASSQKNPGLAGLDTQYF.

This clonotype was seen only a few times. The chain recombines TRBV5-1 with TRBJ2-7; D gene uncertain. V was trimmed by 2 bases and J by 3 bases, leaving 12 bases between them. CDR3 length: 14 residues. Germline values: CDR1 SGHRS, CDR2 YFSETQ. The CDR3 here is CASSLHPHIYEQYF. Written as DNA, the CDR3 is TGCGCCAGCAGCTTACATCCCCATATCTACGAGCAGTACTTC.

This clonotype showed up many times. The rearrangement uses TRBV7-2 and TRBJ1-3; D uncertain. With 1 base removed from V and 0 bases from J, the gap between germline ends came to 19 bases. The CDR3 consists of 19 residues. Germline-derived CDR1 and CDR2 are SGHTA and FQGNSA. The CDR3 region has the DNA TGTGCCAGCAGCTTAGGTCGTCCTTCTAGGCGGTACTCTGGAAACACCATATATTTT. This gives the protein CASSLGRPSRRYSGNTIYF.

CDR3 in amino acids: CASSTRPGGNGTEAFF. Written as DNA, the CDR3 is TGTGCCAGCAGCACTCGCCCTGGGGGAAACGGAACTGAAGCTTTCTTT. The chain uses TRBV11-2 and TRBJ1-1; D perhaps matches TRBD1 (5 bases). The CDR3 spans 16 residues. The germline V and J ends were trimmed by 5 bases and 5 bases, with 21 bases remaining between them. From germline, CDR1 is SGHAT and CDR2 FQNNGV.

This clonotype was seen only a few times. The rearrangement joins TRBV20-1 to TRBJ2-7, with no clear D. V shed 4 bases and J shed 0 bases, with 16 bases lying between them. The CDR3 runs 15 residues. From germline, CDR1 is DFQATT and CDR2 SNEGSKA (reference sequence). CDR3 amino acids: CSATPSGAISYEQYF. The CDR3 bases are TGCAGTGCTACCCCATCTGGTGCAATCTCCTACGAGCAGTACTTC.

The V and J genes are TRBV6-6 and TRBJ2-7; no definite D call. This CDR3 has 15 residues. V lost 0 bases to trimming and J lost 4 bases, with 13 bases between them. Germline CDR1 and CDR2: MNHNY and SVGAGI (reference sequence). The CDR3 nucleotides are TGTGCCAGCAGTTACTCCCGCCTGGACCAATACGAGCAGTACTTC. Translated, it gives CASSYSRLDQYEQYF.

In this sample, this clonotype turned up a few times. V gene TRBV9 combines with J gene TRBJ1-1; D not certain. The ends were cut back, 0 bases at V and 1 base at J, with 7 bases in the middle. Germline-derived CDR1 and CDR2 are SGDLS and YYNGEE. The length of the CDR3 is 14 residues. DNA for the CDR3: TGTGCCAGCAGCGTAGCGATGGGGAACACTGAAGCTTTCTTT. Protein product: CASSVAMGNTEAFF.

This rearrangement joins TRBV4-3 to TRBJ1-2; D gene unclear. Germline CDR1 reads LGHNA; CDR2 reads YSLEER. The CDR3 covers 13 residues. V was pared by 0 bases and J by 8 bases, with 10 bases between. The CDR3 sequence: CASSQESGEGYTF. CDR3 DNA: TGCGCCAGCAGCCAAGAGTCCGGGGAAGGCTACACCTTC.

This clonotype was found a few times. The chain employs TRBV5-6 and TRBJ1-6; D not resolved. This CDR3 region has 15 residues. The V gene lost 4 bases and the J gene lost 7 bases, with 15 bases spanning the gap. Germline V gene sequence: CDR1 SGHDT, CDR2 YYEEEE. CDR3 DNA sequence: TGTGCCAGCAGCCCCCTTCGGGGATCCAATTCACCCCTCCACTTT. Residues: CASSPLRGSNSPLHF. Full variable domain (missing parts from reference TRBV5-6 and TRBJ1-6): DAGVTQSPTHLIKTRGQQVTLRCSPKSGHDTVSWYQQALGQGPQFIFQYYEEEERQRGNFPDRFSGHQFPNYSSELNVNALLLGDSALYLCASSPLRGSNSPLHFGNGTRLTVT.

This clonotype appeared a few times. The chain joins TRBV18 to TRBJ1-5; D unclear. The CDR3 runs to 13 residues. V lost 6 bases to trimming and J lost 7 bases, with 13 bases between them. CDR1 is KGHSH, CDR2 LQKENI, per germline. CDR3 nucleotides: TGTGCCAGCTCCCATAAGAGGGCCCAGCCCCAGCATTTT. This sequence encodes CASSHKRAQPQHF.

This clonotype was detected only a few times. The V gene is TRBV12-3 or TRBV12-4, the J gene TRBJ1-3; D ambiguous. Trimming pared 2 bases from V and 0 bases from J, leaving 8 bases between. The CDR3 spans 15 residues. The CDR3 DNA reads TGTGCCAGCAGTTTATTCGCTTCCTCTGGAAACACCATATATTTT. Protein: CASSLFASSGNTIYF.

The chain uses TRBV7-3 and TRBJ2-5; 11 positions agree with TRBD2. The CDR3 covers 17 residues. J gave up 1 base and V 5 bases, and 9 bases lay outside the gene matches. The germline CDR1 and CDR2 sequences are SGHTA and FQGTGA. CDR3 bases: TGTGCCAGCAGCCGTGGGACTAGCGGATCCTTCCAAGAGACCCAGTACTTC. It translates to CASSRGTSGSFQETQYF.